Below are 11 T cell receptor beta chains sequenced from a single sample in a study of cytotoxic CD8 clonotypes in ibrutinib-treated CLL. TCRdb's table, derived via immunoSEQ multiplex PCR, lists solely in-frame clones and lacks some. This table has about 130,000 clones, approximately 80% appearing once. The sample here was PBMCs, taken after 24 months of ibrutinib treatment. These receptors were taken from a human donor with chronic lymphocytic leukemia.

CDR3 loop: CASSPSGQNYGYTF. Written as DNA, the CDR3 is TGTGCCAGTAGTCCCTCGGGACAGAATTATGGCTACACCTTC. V and J are TRBV19 and TRBJ1-2; 7 nucleotides align to TRBD1. With 5 bases clipped from V and 5 bases from J, the junction kept 8 bases outside the gene matches. CDR1 and CDR2 (germline): LNHDA, SQIVND (reference sequence). The CDR3 length is 14 residues.

This clone occurred a few times. The V call is TRBV10-2, the J call TRBJ1-1; D gene unclear. There are 11 residues in the CDR3. Germline V gene lookup returns CDR1 WSHSY and CDR2 SAAADI. The germline V and J ends were trimmed by 10 bases and 7 bases, with 13 bases remaining between them. As DNA, the CDR3 is TGCGCCACAAGGGCCGTAGGTGAAGCTTTCTTT. Translation: CATRAVGEAFF.

This rearrangement joins TRBV6-1 to TRBJ2-1; D might be TRBD2 (6 bases). The germline V gene encodes CDR1 MNHNS and CDR2 SASEGT. V was pared by 4 bases and J by 0 bases, with 13 bases between. The CDR3 has 16 residues. This chain's CDR3 is CASSAGALSSYNEQFF. CDR3 coding DNA: TGTGCCAGCAGTGCGGGAGCGCTAAGCTCCTACAATGAGCAGTTCTTC.

The chain joins TRBV7-2 to TRBJ2-1; 9 bases match TRBD1. This CDR3 contains 16 residues. The V gene's germline CDR1 is SGHTA and CDR2 FQGNSA. Trimming cost V 5 bases and J 5 bases; bases outside gene matches: 10. This chain's CDR3 is CASSPRTGGAHNEQFF. The CDR3, as DNA: TGTGCCAGCAGCCCCAGAACAGGGGGCGCACACAATGAGCAGTTCTTC.

V gene TRBV10-3 combines with J gene TRBJ1-2, with TRBD1 matching over 9 bases. This CDR3 has 14 residues. Germline CDR1 is ENHRY and CDR2 is SYGVKD. Unmatched junction bases numbered 13, after V lost 10 bases and J lost 7 bases. CDR3 bases: TGTGCCACCGAAAGCGGGACAGGGAATTTTGGCTACACCTTC. This encodes CATESGTGNFGYTF.

The chain is built from TRBV5-8 and TRBJ1-5; TRBD1 matches at 8 bases. The CDR3 consists of 16 residues. The V gene's germline CDR1 is SGHTS and CDR2 YDEGEE. J gave up 0 bases and V 4 bases, and 6 bases lay outside the gene matches. CDR3 bases: TGTGCCAGCAGCCTATTGACAGGGGTTAGCAATCAGCCCCAGCATTTT. It is translated as CASSLLTGVSNQPQHF.

This chain uses TRBV7-8 with TRBJ2-7; D gene unclear. The CDR3 totals 16 residues. Between the trimmed V and J ends, which lost 5 bases and 0 bases, there was a span of 17 bases. Germline V CDR1 and CDR2: SGHVS, FQNEAQ. The CDR3 nucleotides are TGTGCCAGCAGCACCCAAACACCGTCCGGCTCCTACGAGCAGTACTTC. Amino acids: CASSTQTPSGSYEQYF.

The count of this clone is one. The chain uses TRBV5-4 and TRBJ1-1, with D unresolved. This CDR3 has 13 residues. Trimming removed 0 bases from V and 1 base from J, with 4 bases in between. Germline V gene data show CDR1 as SGHNT and CDR2 as YYREEE (reference sequence). The CDR3 DNA is TGTGCCAGCAGCTTGGAAGGGAACACTGAAGCTTTCTTT. This encodes CASSLEGNTEAFF.

The rearrangement uses TRBV9 and TRBJ2-7; 8 nucleotides line up with TRBD1. The CDR3 covers 15 residues. Germline values: CDR1 SGDLS, CDR2 YYNGEE. V dropped 1 base and J dropped 0; count of bases not matched to a gene: 3. This chain's CDR3 is CASSVTGGSSYEQYF. Written as DNA, the CDR3 is TGTGCCAGCAGCGTAACAGGGGGGTCCTCCTACGAGCAGTACTTC.

This clone was detected only a few times. The CDR3 DNA reads TGTGCCAGCAGCGTAGCTGGGGAAAATCAGCCCCAGCATTTT. Amino acid sequence: CASSVAGENQPQHF. The genes are TRBV9 and TRBJ1-5; D is unresolved. Germline V gene data show CDR1 as SGDLS and CDR2 as YYNGEE. V was shortened by 0 bases and J by 4 bases, with 8 bases between the two germline ends. The CDR3 has 14 amino acids.

The chain couples TRBV28 to TRBJ1-2; perhaps TRBD1 as D (6 bases). The V gene's germline CDR1 is MDHEN and CDR2 SYDVKM. Trimming removed 2 bases from V and 5 bases from J, with 12 bases in between. This CDR3 contains 14 residues. The CDR3 nucleotides are TGTGCCAGCAGTTTAGAGACAGGACGATATGGCTACACCTTC. It translates to CASSLETGRYGYTF.